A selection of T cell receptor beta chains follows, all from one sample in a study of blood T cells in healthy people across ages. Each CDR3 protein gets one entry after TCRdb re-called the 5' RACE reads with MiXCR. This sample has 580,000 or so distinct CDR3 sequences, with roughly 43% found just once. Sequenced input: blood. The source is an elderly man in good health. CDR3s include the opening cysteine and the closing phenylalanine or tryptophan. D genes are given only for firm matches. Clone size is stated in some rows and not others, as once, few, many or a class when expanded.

CDR3nt: TGCAGTGCTCCGGGACTAGCGGGAGCCCCCAGGATAGGCGAGCAGTTCTTC
CDR3aa: CSAPGLAGAPRIGEQFF
len: 17
j_gene: TRBJ2-1
v_gene: TRBV20-1
d_gene: TRBD2
abundance: once

CDR3nt: TGTGCCAGCAGCAATAGCGGGGCTAGGGAGGACGAGCAGTACTTC
CDR3aa: CASSNSGAREDEQYF
len: 15
j_gene: TRBJ2-7
v_gene: TRBV11-2
d_gene: TRBD2
abundance: -

CDR3nt: TGTGCCAGCAGCAGACCGACTAGCAGAGATACGCAGTATTTT
CDR3aa: CASSRPTSRDTQYF
len: 14
j_gene: TRBJ2-3
v_gene: TRBV7-2
d_gene: TRBD2
abundance: -

CDR3nt: TGTGCCATCAGTGCATCACAGGGCCAAGAGACCCAGTACTTC
CDR3aa: CAISASQGQETQYF
len: 14
j_gene: TRBJ2-5
v_gene: TRBV10-3
d_gene: -
abundance: -

CDR3nt: TGTGTCAGCAGCAGATCCAGGCCCCAGGCGGGGGAGCAGTACTTC
CDR3aa: CVSSRSRPQAGEQYF
len: 15
j_gene: TRBJ2-5
v_gene: TRBV7-2
d_gene: TRBD2
abundance: -

CDR3nt: TGTGCCAGCAGTCGTCAGGGAAGCCTTGAAAAACTGTTTTTT
CDR3aa: CASSRQGSLEKLFF
len: 14
j_gene: TRBJ1-4
v_gene: TRBV2
d_gene: -
abundance: -

CDR3nt: TGTGCCAGCAGCCAACGGACGGTCGCGTACAATGAGCAGTTCTTC
CDR3aa: CASSQRTVAYNEQFF
len: 15
j_gene: TRBJ2-1
v_gene: TRBV11-2
d_gene: -
abundance: few

CDR3nt: TGTGCCAGCAGCCCAACGGGTGGACTAGCGGGTTCGTACCGGTACTTC
CDR3aa: CASSPTGGLAGSYRYF
len: 16
j_gene: TRBJ2-5
v_gene: TRBV28
d_gene: TRBD2
abundance: few

CDR3nt: TGTGCCAGCAGTGGGGGACAGAGGGGAACCTATGGCTACACCTTC
CDR3aa: CASSGGQRGTYGYTF
len: 15
j_gene: TRBJ1-2
v_gene: TRBV6-5
d_gene: TRBD1
abundance: few

CDR3nt: TGCGCCAGCAGCCAAGATGGAGGTAATTCACCCCTCCACTTT
CDR3aa: CASSQDGGNSPLHF
len: 14
j_gene: TRBJ1-6
v_gene: TRBV4-1
d_gene: -
abundance: -

CDR3nt: TGTGCCACCAGTGATTCTAGAGCGGGGATACTCAATGAGCAGTTCTTC
CDR3aa: CATSDSRAGILNEQFF
len: 16
j_gene: TRBJ2-1
v_gene: TRBV24-1
d_gene: TRBD2
abundance: -

CDR3nt: TGTGCCAGCGGACGGGCCGGCCCCTATGGCTACACCTTC
CDR3aa: CASGRAGPYGYTF
len: 13
j_gene: TRBJ1-2
v_gene: TRBV28
d_gene: -
abundance: -

CDR3nt: TGTGCCAGCAGTTCCGCCGATAGGGGACAGGGGGCGAAGGGCTACACCTTC
CDR3aa: CASSSADRGQGAKGYTF
len: 17
j_gene: TRBJ1-2
v_gene: TRBV6-6
d_gene: TRBD1
abundance: -

CDR3nt: TGCAGCGTTACATTCGTGGGTCAAGACTACACCTTC
CDR3aa: CSVTFVGQDYTF
len: 12
j_gene: TRBJ1-2
v_gene: TRBV29-1
d_gene: -
abundance: -

CDR3nt: TGTGCCAGCAGCCCCCGGGACAGGGAGAAAGAGACCCAGTACTTC
CDR3aa: CASSPRDREKETQYF
len: 15
j_gene: TRBJ2-5
v_gene: TRBV7-8
d_gene: TRBD1
abundance: -

CDR3nt: TGTGCCATCAGTGGGGGACTAGCGGGAGTGTCCTACAATGAGCAGTTCTTC
CDR3aa: CAISGGLAGVSYNEQFF
len: 17
j_gene: TRBJ2-1
v_gene: TRBV10-3
d_gene: TRBD2
abundance: -

CDR3nt: TGTGCCAGCAGTTACAAGGCGGATCATGGCTACACCTTC
CDR3aa: CASSYKADHGYTF
len: 13
j_gene: TRBJ1-2
v_gene: TRBV6-2/TRBV6-3
d_gene: -
abundance: few

CDR3nt: TGTGCCACCAGCAGAGATCTGGCAGCCTCCTACGAGCAGTACTTC
CDR3aa: CATSRDLAASYEQYF
len: 15
j_gene: TRBJ2-7
v_gene: TRBV15
d_gene: -
abundance: few

CDR3nt: TGTGCCAGCAGCGCAACCGGGACTAGAGGGGGAGAGACCCAGTACTTC
CDR3aa: CASSATGTRGGETQYF
len: 16
j_gene: TRBJ2-5
v_gene: TRBV7-9
d_gene: TRBD2
abundance: few

CDR3nt: TGCGCCAGCAGTTCGACTAGAGTCGATGAGCAGTACTTC
CDR3aa: CASSSTRVDEQYF
len: 13
j_gene: TRBJ2-5
v_gene: TRBV10-2
d_gene: -
abundance: -

CDR3nt: TGCAGCGTCCCTCTGAGCGGGAGACCACAAGAGACCCAGTACTTC
CDR3aa: CSVPLSGRPQETQYF
len: 15
j_gene: TRBJ2-5
v_gene: TRBV29-1
d_gene: TRBD2
abundance: few

CDR3nt: TGTGCCAGCAGCGTAGTAGGGACTAGCGGTGAGCAGTTCTTC
CDR3aa: CASSVVGTSGEQFF
len: 14
j_gene: TRBJ2-1
v_gene: TRBV9
d_gene: TRBD2
abundance: -

CDR3nt: TGTGCCAGCAGCTTCCGGGACCCCATTGTTAATGAGCAGTTCTTC
CDR3aa: CASSFRDPIVNEQFF
len: 15
j_gene: TRBJ2-1
v_gene: TRBV27
d_gene: -
abundance: few

CDR3nt: TGTGCCAGCAGTCCACTTCAGGGCTACGAGCAGTACTTC
CDR3aa: CASSPLQGYEQYF
len: 13
j_gene: TRBJ2-7
v_gene: TRBV6-6
d_gene: -
abundance: many

CDR3nt: TGCAGTGCGCGGGGACTAACAAGCAATGAGCAGTTCTTC
CDR3aa: CSARGLTSNEQFF
len: 13
j_gene: TRBJ2-1
v_gene: TRBV20-1
d_gene: TRBD2
abundance: -

CDR3nt: TGTGCCAGCAGCCAAACCGTCGGGGGGACCCAGTACTTC
CDR3aa: CASSQTVGGTQYF
len: 13
j_gene: TRBJ2-5
v_gene: TRBV14
d_gene: -
abundance: -

CDR3nt: TGTGCCAGCAGCAGACGGACTAGCGGGAGGACAGATACGCAGTATTTT
CDR3aa: CASSRRTSGRTDTQYF
len: 16
j_gene: TRBJ2-3
v_gene: TRBV9
d_gene: TRBD2
abundance: few

CDR3nt: TGTGCCAGCAGTTATACAGGACCCTACAATGAGCAGTTCTTC
CDR3aa: CASSYTGPYNEQFF
len: 14
j_gene: TRBJ2-1
v_gene: TRBV6-5
d_gene: -
abundance: many

CDR3nt: TGTGCCATCAGTGAGTCGAAGGCAGATACGCAGTATTTT
CDR3aa: CAISESKADTQYF
len: 13
j_gene: TRBJ2-3
v_gene: TRBV10-3
d_gene: -
abundance: -

CDR3nt: TGTGCCATCAGGGAAGGGGGGGGAAACGTTCAGTACTTC
CDR3aa: CAIREGGGNVQYF
len: 13
j_gene: TRBJ2-4
v_gene: TRBV10-3
d_gene: -
abundance: -

CDR3nt: TGTGCCAGCAGTTCCCTGGACAGGGTGTATGACTATGGCTACACCTTC
CDR3aa: CASSSLDRVYDYGYTF
len: 16
j_gene: TRBJ1-2
v_gene: TRBV5-4
d_gene: TRBD1
abundance: -

CDR3nt: TGTGCCAGCAGCTACATCGCGGGGAGCACAGATACGCAGTATTTT
CDR3aa: CASSYIAGSTDTQYF
len: 15
j_gene: TRBJ2-3
v_gene: TRBV7-2
d_gene: -
abundance: few

CDR3nt: TGTGCCAGCAGTGACGGCGGGGGTGCCCCCTATGGCTACACCTTC
CDR3aa: CASSDGGGAPYGYTF
len: 15
j_gene: TRBJ1-2
v_gene: TRBV25-1
d_gene: -
abundance: -

CDR3nt: TGTGCCAGCGTACCGGGACAGGCTAGCACAGATACGCAGTATTTT
CDR3aa: CASVPGQASTDTQYF
len: 15
j_gene: TRBJ2-3
v_gene: TRBV12-3/TRBV12-4
d_gene: TRBD1
abundance: few

CDR3nt: TGCAGTGCTAGAGGTCGACTAGCGGGCACAGATACGCAGTATTTT
CDR3aa: CSARGRLAGTDTQYF
len: 15
j_gene: TRBJ2-3
v_gene: TRBV20-1
d_gene: TRBD2
abundance: -

CDR3nt: TGTGCCAGCAGCTTAGTAGCGGACTCCTACAATGAGCAGTACTTC
CDR3aa: CASSLVADSYNEQYF
len: 15
j_gene: TRBJ2-7
v_gene: TRBV7-2
d_gene: -
abundance: -

CDR3nt: TGCAGCGTCAGAACAGGTACCTCCTACGAGCAGTACTTC
CDR3aa: CSVRTGTSYEQYF
len: 13
j_gene: TRBJ2-7
v_gene: TRBV29-1
d_gene: -
abundance: -

CDR3nt: TGTGCCAGCAGCCCGAGGTCAGGGGCGCATAATTCACCCCTCCACTTT
CDR3aa: CASSPRSGAHNSPLHF
len: 16
j_gene: TRBJ1-6
v_gene: TRBV5-5
d_gene: -
abundance: -

CDR3nt: TGTGCCAGCAGCATGTACCTTGGGGGCGGGAGGACGAACAATGAGCAGTTCTTC
CDR3aa: CASSMYLGGGRTNNEQFF
len: 18
j_gene: TRBJ2-1
v_gene: TRBV7-9
d_gene: TRBD2
abundance: -

CDR3nt: TGTGCCATCAGTGAGAAGGGACAGAGCACAGATACGCAGTATTTT
CDR3aa: CAISEKGQSTDTQYF
len: 15
j_gene: TRBJ2-3
v_gene: TRBV10-3
d_gene: TRBD1
abundance: -

CDR3nt: TGTGCCAGCAGCCGGACTAGCGATGGTGAGCAGTTCTTC
CDR3aa: CASSRTSDGEQFF
len: 13
j_gene: TRBJ2-1
v_gene: TRBV9
d_gene: TRBD2
abundance: -

CDR3nt: TGCAGTGTCCCAGCGGGAGGGCCGAATGAGCAGTTCTTC
CDR3aa: CSVPAGGPNEQFF
len: 13
j_gene: TRBJ2-1
v_gene: TRBV20-1
d_gene: TRBD2
abundance: few

CDR3nt: TGTGCCAGCAGCTCCGGGAGGGACAGGGCGTTGAGGGGTCAGCCCCAGCATTTT
CDR3aa: CASSSGRDRALRGQPQHF
len: 18
j_gene: TRBJ1-5
v_gene: TRBV6-1
d_gene: TRBD1
abundance: -

CDR3nt: TGTGCCAGTAGTATTGTTAATCCGGGGAAAGATACGCAGTATTTT
CDR3aa: CASSIVNPGKDTQYF
len: 15
j_gene: TRBJ2-3
v_gene: TRBV19
d_gene: -
abundance: few

CDR3nt: TGCAGTGCCCCACAACTAGCGGGTTCCTACAATGAGCAGTTCTTC
CDR3aa: CSAPQLAGSYNEQFF
len: 15
j_gene: TRBJ2-1
v_gene: TRBV20-1
d_gene: TRBD2
abundance: few

CDR3nt: TGTGCCAGCAGCTTAGGGGGTGGAGCAGCGGATGAGCAGTACTTC
CDR3aa: CASSLGGGAADEQYF
len: 15
j_gene: TRBJ2-7
v_gene: TRBV7-2
d_gene: -
abundance: few

CDR3nt: TGCAGCGTTGTGATCATCCGGTTGAACACTGAAGCTTTCTTT
CDR3aa: CSVVIIRLNTEAFF
len: 14
j_gene: TRBJ1-1
v_gene: TRBV29-1
d_gene: -
abundance: -

CDR3nt: TGTGCCAGCAGTTACGACCACGGTGATACGCAGTATTTT
CDR3aa: CASSYDHGDTQYF
len: 13
j_gene: TRBJ2-3
v_gene: TRBV6-6
d_gene: -
abundance: few

CDR3nt: TGTGCCAGCAGTTTAGCGGGGGCTCTCTACGAGCAGTACTTC
CDR3aa: CASSLAGALYEQYF
len: 14
j_gene: TRBJ2-7
v_gene: TRBV12-3/TRBV12-4
d_gene: -
abundance: -

CDR3nt: TGTGCCATCAGTGAGGAGGGTAGGTACGAGCAGTACTTC
CDR3aa: CAISEEGRYEQYF
len: 13
j_gene: TRBJ2-7
v_gene: TRBV10-3
d_gene: -
abundance: -

CDR3nt: TGTGCCAGCAGTACCGGGACGGTCGGCACAGATACGCAGTATTTT
CDR3aa: CASSTGTVGTDTQYF
len: 15
j_gene: TRBJ2-3
v_gene: TRBV12-3/TRBV12-4
d_gene: -
abundance: -

CDR3nt: TGCGCCAGCAGCCCCCACGTAGCAGGGTCCAAAAACATTCAGTACTTC
CDR3aa: CASSPHVAGSKNIQYF
len: 16
j_gene: TRBJ2-4
v_gene: TRBV5-1
d_gene: -
abundance: -

CDR3nt: TGTGCCAGCAGTACCACGCTAACAGGTTCGGGGGCAAGACAGCCCCAGCATTTT
CDR3aa: CASSTTLTGSGARQPQHF
len: 18
j_gene: TRBJ1-5
v_gene: TRBV27
d_gene: -
abundance: few

CDR3nt: TGTGCCAGCAGCTTGGTAACTAGCGGGGGCACCGGGGAGCTGTTTTTT
CDR3aa: CASSLVTSGGTGELFF
len: 16
j_gene: TRBJ2-2
v_gene: TRBV5-6
d_gene: TRBD2
abundance: -

CDR3nt: TGCAGTGCGAGCGCCGGGGGGAATTCACCCCTCCACTTT
CDR3aa: CSASAGGNSPLHF
len: 13
j_gene: TRBJ1-6
v_gene: TRBV20-1
d_gene: -
abundance: -

CDR3nt: TGTGCCAGCAGCTTAGGGGCTGGAGGGAGCACAGATACGCAGTATTTT
CDR3aa: CASSLGAGGSTDTQYF
len: 16
j_gene: TRBJ2-3
v_gene: TRBV7-2
d_gene: -
abundance: -